A single sample gave rise to the 8 T cell receptor beta chains below, sequenced in a study of T cells in Graves' hyperthyroidism and ophthalmopathy. Amplification targeted TCR beta CDR3 regions from RNA transcripts. Researchers ran a first-round RT-PCR on the TCR CDR3 using the HTBI primer set. TCRdb redid the calling of the multiplex PCR reads with MiXCR, one entry per CDR3 protein. This table holds approximately 420,000 distinct CDR3 sequences, roughly 15% found once. Input material: blood. These receptors came from a woman between 18 and 30 years old with Graves' hyperthyroidism.

The sample holds many counts of this clonotype. This rearrangement joins TRBV5-1 to TRBJ2-3; D not certain. This CDR3 region has 13 residues. Trimming took off 4 bases at V and 2 bases at J, with 8 bases between the two ends. The germline CDR1 and CDR2 sequences are SGHRS and YFSETQ. The CDR3 DNA sequence: TGCGCCAGCAGCCCAGACCCCACAGATACGCAGTATTTT. This sequence encodes CASSPDPTDTQYF.

The sample holds many counts of this clonotype. This sequence joins TRBV30 and TRBJ1-5; D is undetermined. V lost 2 bases, J lost 3 bases, and 8 bases lay in between. Per the germline V gene, CDR1 is GTSNPN and CDR2 is SVGIG (reference sequence). The CDR3 contains 13 residues. Here the CDR3 DNA reads TGTGCCTGGAGTAGATCAATCAATCAGCCCCAGCATTTT. It encodes CAWSRSINQPQHF. The full variable domain, its missing parts supplied by reference TRBV30 and TRBJ1-5, is SQTIHQWPATLVQPVGSPLSLECTVEGTSNPNLYWYRQAAGRGLQLLFYSVGIGQISSEVPQNLSASRPQDRQFILSSKKLLLSDSGFYLCAWSRSINQPQHFGDGTRLSIL.

The chain joins TRBV27 to TRBJ2-7; 10 bases fit TRBD1. Trimming at V came to 5 bases and at J to 4 bases, leaving 11 bases not matched to a gene. This CDR3 has 16 residues. CDR1 and CDR2 from the germline V gene are MNHEY and SMNVEV (reference sequence). The CDR3 coding sequence is TGTGCCAGCAGTACCCGACAGGGGGCGCGGGGGTACGAGCAGTACTTC. Protein product: CASSTRQGARGYEQYF.

This clonotype occurred many times. The chain has TRBV30 and TRBJ1-2; no clear D gene. With 2 bases removed from V and 8 bases from J, the gap between germline ends came to 6 bases. CDR1 is GTSNPN and CDR2 is SVGIG in the germline V gene (reference sequence). This CDR3 spans 10 amino acids. Here the CDR3 reads CAWSPIGYTF. In nucleotides, the CDR3 is TGTGCCTGGAGTCCGATAGGCTACACCTTC.

This clonotype was seen ten or more times. This chain connects TRBV12-3 or TRBV12-4 to TRBJ2-7, with 10 bases lining up with TRBD1. CDR3 length equals 13 residues. The V and J ends lost 7 bases and 2 bases, in that order; junction bases with no gene match: 2. The CDR3 region has the DNA TGTGCCAGCACCGGACAGGGGGCCTACGAGCAGTACTTC. Translating it yields CASTGQGAYEQYF.

The chain carries TRBV20-1 and TRBJ2-7, with D possibly TRBD2 on 7 matching bases. Germline V gene sequence: CDR1 DFQATT, CDR2 SNEGSKA (reference sequence). The germline V and J ends were trimmed by 0 bases and 1 base, with 19 bases remaining between them. The CDR3 runs to 17 residues. The CDR3 spells CSARDFSWGRGSYEQYF. The CDR3 bases are TGCAGTGCTAGAGACTTTTCCTGGGGGAGGGGGTCCTACGAGCAGTACTTC.

This clonotype has ten or more counts. DNA of the CDR3: TGTGCCAGCAGCTCCAACAATGGTGATACGCAGTATTTT. Its translation: CASSSNNGDTQYF. This chain connects TRBV11-3 to TRBJ2-3; no reliable D call. V lost 4 bases and J lost 6, with 11 bases in between. This CDR3 spans 13 amino acids. The V gene's germline CDR1 is SGHNT and CDR2 YENEEA.

This clonotype has at least ten counts. Here the CDR3 DNA reads TGTGCCAGCAGTTACATAGGTCACACTGAAGCTTTCTTT. Translated, it gives CASSYIGHTEAFF. The chain joins TRBV6-5 to TRBJ1-1; D ambiguous. The V gene lost 2 bases and the J gene lost 3 bases, with 7 bases spanning the gap. Germline loops: CDR1 MNHEY, CDR2 SVGAGI. The CDR3 runs to 13 residues.